This TCR beta chain comes out of a study of blood T cell repertoires in COVID-19. Looking at the study overall: The United States, Italy and Spain were the sources of the acute and convalescent COVID-19 samples.

The V gene lost 4 bases and the J gene lost 1 base, with 5 bases spanning the gap. The CDR3 sequence is 13 residues long. The germline CDR1 and CDR2 sequences are LNHDA and SQIVND (reference sequence). In the source study's methods: Nucleated cell counts were estimated from reference gene primer amplification. The assay was immunoSEQ multiplex PCR, and TCRdb's table has in-frame clones only and misses some. The V and J calls and clone size were taken over from that table, and D and trimming were inferred from the DNA. The sample has roughly 200,000 clones, about 87% seen once. The sequenced sample was peripheral blood. This rearrangement joins TRBV19 to TRBJ1-5; no reliable D call. This TCR came from a man aged 60 to 75 with acute or convalescent COVID-19. The CDR3 loop reads CASSRRSNQPQHF. The CDR3 DNA follows: TGTGCCAGTAGTAGGCGGAGCAATCAGCCCCAGCATTTT.